The rows below give T cell receptor beta chains drawn from one sample of a study of graft-versus-host responses after intestinal transplantation. No cognate antigen is known for these TCRs. The method was immunoSEQ multiplex PCR; TCRdb's version includes in-frame clones alone and lacks a portion of them. In the table there are about 94,000 clones, 91% of which are singletons. This material consisted of unstimulated CD8+ T cells sorted from spleen or lymph node cells, taken before intestinal transplant. The receptors were gathered from a human donor who received an intestinal transplant. CDR3s include the opening cysteine and the closing phenylalanine or tryptophan. The D gene is left open where the match is weak. Only some rows state a clone size, as once, few, many or a class for expanded clones.

>TRBV7-9|TRBJ2-1|.|.
TGTGCCAGCAGCTCTGCGGAGTCTTACAATGAGCAGTTCTTC
CASSSAESYNEQFF
>TRBV4-1|TRBJ1-1|TRBD1|.
TGCGCCAGCAGCCAACCGGGGACAGGGGAGTTCGAGGACACTGAAGCTTTCTTT
CASSQPGTGEFEDTEAFF
>TRBV30|TRBJ2-3|TRBD2|.
TGTGCCTGCCAATCCGGGGGGAGCCCAGATACGCAGTATTTT
CACQSGGSPDTQYF
>TRBV29-1|TRBJ1-1|.|.
TGCAGCGTCACCGGGACAACTAACACTGAAGCTTTCTTT
CSVTGTTNTEAFF
>TRBV7-9|TRBJ1-1|TRBD1|.
TGTGCCAGCAGCTCGGGGACAGGGGAAGCTTTCTTT
CASSSGTGEAFF
>TRBV4-1|TRBJ2-6|.|.
TGCGCCAGCAGCCCGAGCCCGTCTGGGGCCAACGTCCTGACTTTC
CASSPSPSGANVLTF
>TRBV19|TRBJ1-2|TRBD1|.
TGTGCCAGTAGTGCCGGGACAGGCAACTATGGCTACACCTTC
CASSAGTGNYGYTF
>TRBV27|TRBJ2-1|TRBD2|.
TGTGCCAGCAGCCTGGGACTAACGTACAATGAGCAGTTCTTC
CASSLGLTYNEQFF
>TRBV4-3|TRBJ1-2|.|.
TGCGCCAGCAGCCAAGAATCACAGATACTCCATGGCTACACCTTC
CASSQESQILHGYTF
>TRBV6-5|TRBJ2-7|TRBD2|.
TGTGCCAGCAGAATCGGACTAGCGGGACGCTACGAGCAGTACTTC
CASRIGLAGRYEQYF
>TRBV7-2|TRBJ1-4|TRBD1|.
TGTGCCAGCAGCTTCTACAGGGGAACGGGCGAAAAACTGTTTTTT
CASSFYRGTGEKLFF
>TRBV6-1|TRBJ1-1|.|once
TGTGCCAGCAGTTCGCCGGGACATTACACTGAAGCTTTCTTT
CASSSPGHYTEAFF
>TRBV27|TRBJ2-1|TRBD2|.
TGTGCCAGCAGTTTAAGACTAGCGGGAGTTGATGAGCAGTTCTTC
CASSLRLAGVDEQFF
>TRBV9|TRBJ1-1|.|.
TGTGCCAGCAGCGTAGAGGGAGTTTCGAACACTGAAGCTTTCTTT
CASSVEGVSNTEAFF
>TRBV19|TRBJ2-1|TRBD1|.
TGTGCCAGTAGTATAGCCGGGACAGGGGGCAATGAGCAGTTCTTC
CASSIAGTGGNEQFF
>TRBV7-6|TRBJ1-1|.|.
TGTGCCAGCAGCTTTGGGAGCGCTTCTGAAGCTTTCTTT
CASSFGSASEAFF
>TRBV9|TRBJ2-1|TRBD2|.
TGTGCCAGCAGCGTAGCGGAGGACGGGACTAGCTCCTACAATGAGCAGTTCTTC
CASSVAEDGTSSYNEQFF
>TRBV5-4|TRBJ2-5|TRBD2|.
TGTGCCAGCAGCTTACCTAGTAGCGGGAGAGAGACCCAGTACTTC
CASSLPSSGRETQYF
>TRBV14|TRBJ2-1|.|once
TGTGCCAGCAGCCCCCAAGGTCCGGGATTTGGAGATGAGCAGTTCTTC
CASSPQGPGFGDEQFF
>TRBV7-9|TRBJ2-5|TRBD1|.
TGTGCCAGCAGCTTTTTCAAATCTGGGACAGGGGGATTCAAGCAGTACTTC
CASSFFKSGTGGFKQYF
>TRBV29-1|TRBJ2-5|TRBD1|.
TGCAGCGTTATGATGACAGGGGGCCCAGAGACCCAGTACTTC
CSVMMTGGPETQYF
>TRBV7-9|TRBJ2-5|TRBD1|once
TGTGCCAGCAGCACCACGAACCGGGACAGAGAAGAGACCCAGTACTTC
CASSTTNRDREETQYF
>TRBV5-1|TRBJ1-4|.|.
TGCGCCAGCAGCTCGTCGTGGGGCGTAGTCGAAAAACTGTTTTTT
CASSSSWGVVEKLFF
>TRBV6-5|TRBJ1-1|.|once
TGTGCCAGCAGTTACTCGTTCGGCAGGGTGAACACTGAAGCTTTCTTT
CASSYSFGRVNTEAFF
>TRBV6-1|TRBJ2-2|.|.
TGTGCCAGTAGCGGCTTGAACACCGGGGAGCTGTTTTTT
CASSGLNTGELFF
>TRBV7-8|TRBJ1-1|.|.
TGTGCCAGCAGCCCGGAGTATACTGAAGCTTTCTTT
CASSPEYTEAFF
>TRBV30|TRBJ1-1|.|few
TGTGCCTGGAGCCCCGGGGGCACTGAAGCTTTCTTT
CAWSPGGTEAFF
>TRBV7-9|TRBJ2-1|.|.
TGTGCCAGCAGCTCTACACAGGGTTTATCGAGGAATGAGCAGTTCTTC
CASSSTQGLSRNEQFF
>TRBV27|TRBJ2-7|TRBD1|.
TGTGCCAGCAGCAAGGCCGGGACAGTCTACGAGCAGTACTTC
CASSKAGTVYEQYF
>TRBV19|TRBJ2-6|.|.
TGTGCCAGTAGTGACCAGGGATCTAGAGGGGCCAACGTCCTGACTTTC
CASSDQGSRGANVLTF
>TRBV27|TRBJ2-7|TRBD1|.
TGTGCCAGCAGTCTCGGGACAGTCCCTTACGAGCAGTACTTC
CASSLGTVPYEQYF
>TRBV15|TRBJ2-1|.|.
TGTGCCACCAGCAGAACGACAGTCCTCAGCGATGAGCAGTTCTTC
CATSRTTVLSDEQFF
>TRBV14|TRBJ2-7|.|.
TGTGCCAGCAGCCAGACGCGGTACTACGAGCAGTACTTC
CASSQTRYYEQYF